A selection of T cell receptor beta chains follows, all from one sample in a study of CD8 T cells in Susac syndrome. TCRdb re-called the immunoSEQ multiplex PCR reads through MiXCR, storing one row per CDR3 protein. The sample holds some 190,000 distinct CDR3 sequences, 85% to 95% seen once. The sequenced sample was CD4+ T cells from PBMCs. These receptors were taken from a human donor in good health. The CDR3 runs from the conserved cysteine through the conserved F or W. The order of the fields is D gene, J gene, V gene, clone size, CDR3 protein, CDR3 DNA. D genes are given only for firm matches. Expanded clones get a size class; other rows say once, few or many, or leave the size out.

. TRBJ2-1 TRBV14 . CASSQGSSLNEQFF TGTGCCAGCAGCCAAGGCTCCAGCTTGAATGAGCAGTTCTTC
. TRBJ1-2 TRBV5-4 . CASSAPQAGGYGYTF TGTGCCAGCAGCGCCCCCCAAGCGGGAGGGTATGGCTACACCTTC
. TRBJ2-7 TRBV20-1 . CSARARGWGEQYF TGCAGTGCTAGGGCCCGGGGTTGGGGCGAGCAGTACTTC
TRBD1 TRBJ2-5 TRBV6-5 . CASSYTYTGQGKQETQYF TGTGCCAGCAGTTACACCTATACCGGACAGGGGAAACAAGAGACCCAGTACTTC
. TRBJ1-1 TRBV5-4 . CASSLAAGMNTEAFF TGTGCCAGCAGCTTGGCTGCAGGAATGAACACTGAAGCTTTCTTT
. TRBJ2-1 TRBV5-1 few CASSLEHQGTDEQFF TGCGCCAGCAGCTTGGAACATCAGGGGACGGATGAGCAGTTCTTC
. TRBJ2-3 TRBV4-3 . CASSQEDIDTQYF TGCGCCAGCAGCCAGGAGGACATCGATACGCAGTATTTT
. TRBJ2-6 TRBV6-6 . CASRPPTERANVLTF TGTGCCAGCAGGCCTCCGACGGAGAGGGCCAACGTCCTGACTTTC
. TRBJ2-6 TRBV4-3 . CASSQRTGANVLTF TGCGCCAGCAGCCAGAGGACTGGGGCCAACGTCCTGACTTTC
. TRBJ2-5 TRBV24-1 . CATSDLGRGGETQYF TGTGCCACCAGTGACCTGGGCAGGGGCGGCGAGACCCAGTACTTC
TRBD1 TRBJ1-2 TRBV12-3/TRBV12-4 once CASSPDRQPYGYTF TGTGCCAGCAGTCCGGACAGGCAACCCTATGGCTACACCTTC
. TRBJ1-2 TRBV29-1 . CSAPGTPNYGYTF TGCAGCGCCCCCGGGACACCCAACTATGGCTACACCTTC
. TRBJ1-4 TRBV5-1 . CASSSQPQGEKLFF TGCGCCAGCAGCTCGCAGCCCCAGGGGGAAAAACTGTTTTTT
TRBD2 TRBJ2-3 TRBV12-3/TRBV12-4 . CASSPVGLAGADTQYF TGTGCCAGCAGCCCCGTAGGACTAGCGGGTGCAGATACGCAGTATTTT
. TRBJ1-1 TRBV28 . CASSLENRAEAFF TGTGCCAGCAGTTTGGAAAACAGGGCTGAAGCTTTCTTT
. TRBJ1-1 TRBV12-3/TRBV12-4 . CASSVGWNTEAFF TGTGCCAGCAGTGTAGGATGGAACACTGAAGCTTTCTTT
. TRBJ1-1 TRBV4-3 . CASSQSELAEAFF TGCGCCAGCAGCCAGAGCGAGTTGGCTGAAGCTTTCTTT
. TRBJ1-6 TRBV7-3 once CASSLRHRSSPLHF TGTGCCAGCAGCTTAAGGCACAGAAGTTCACCCCTCCACTTT
. TRBJ1-1 TRBV5-4 . CASSLRGTRNTEAFF TGTGCCAGCAGCTTAAGGGGGACAAGGAATACTGAAGCTTTCTTT
. TRBJ1-6 TRBV19 . CASTAGTVNSPLHF TGTGCCAGTACCGCTGGGACGGTCAATTCACCCCTCCACTTT
. TRBJ2-1 TRBV5-1 . CASSLGQTSSYNEQFF TGCGCCAGCAGCTTAGGACAGACGAGCTCCTACAATGAGCAGTTCTTC
. TRBJ2-3 TRBV3-1 . CASSQGKGSTQYF TGTGCCAGCAGCCAAGGAAAAGGGAGTACGCAGTATTTT
. TRBJ1-1 TRBV5-1 . CASSINGRGNTEAFF TGCGCCAGCAGCATCAACGGGAGGGGGAACACTGAAGCTTTCTTT
. TRBJ1-6 TRBV4-1 . CASSQEKYSPLHF TGCGCCAGCAGCCAAGAAAAGTACTCACCCCTCCACTTT
TRBD1 TRBJ1-1 TRBV7-2 once CASSLAGQGWTEAFF TGTGCCAGCAGCTTAGCCGGACAGGGATGGACTGAAGCTTTCTTT
TRBD1 TRBJ1-2 TRBV14 once CASSHGRQGIRGYTF TGTGCCAGCAGCCACGGAAGACAGGGAATAAGAGGCTACACCTTC
. TRBJ2-3 TRBV7-8 . CASSLYPGPSTDTQYF TGTGCCAGCAGCTTATATCCGGGCCCAAGCACAGATACGCAGTATTTT
. TRBJ2-2 TRBV4-2 . CASSVQGLGTGELFF TGTGCCAGCAGCGTGCAGGGGTTGGGCACCGGGGAGCTGTTTTTT
TRBD1 TRBJ2-1 TRBV3-1 . CASSPRDRGYNEQFF TGTGCCAGCAGCCCTCGGGACAGGGGGTACAATGAGCAGTTCTTC
. TRBJ1-1 TRBV29-1 once CSVEDEGTVDTEAFF TGCAGCGTTGAAGACGAGGGGACTGTGGACACTGAAGCTTTCTTT
. TRBJ1-3 TRBV6-1 . CASSPRQWGNTIYF TGTGCCAGCAGTCCTCGTCAGTGGGGAAACACCATATATTTT
TRBD1 TRBJ2-5 TRBV28 . CASSEGARETQYF TGTGCCAGCAGCGAGGGGGCGCGGGAGACCCAGTACTTC
. TRBJ1-2 TRBV4-1 . CASSWQSQNDGYTF TGCGCCAGCAGCTGGCAGTCTCAAAATGATGGCTACACCTTC
. TRBJ1-1 TRBV28 . CASRGHPGSNTEAFF TGTGCCAGCAGGGGACATCCAGGGTCAAACACTGAAGCTTTCTTT
. TRBJ2-3 TRBV7-2 . CASSFLGARTDTQYF TGTGCCAGCAGCTTCTTAGGAGCCCGCACAGATACGCAGTATTTT
. TRBJ2-5 TRBV19 . CASSTTQYF TGTGCCAGTAGTACTACCCAGTACTTC
. TRBJ1-3 TRBV7-8 . CASSSGLEVSGNTIYF TGTGCCAGCAGCTCAGGGTTAGAGGTCTCTGGAAACACCATATATTTT
TRBD1 TRBJ2-7 TRBV28 . CASSSTRDRGHEQYF TGTGCCAGCAGTTCGACCCGGGACAGGGGCCACGAGCAGTACTTC
. TRBJ1-2 TRBV7-9 . CASSSGTGTSHYGYTF TGTGCCAGCAGCTCAGGAACCGGGACGTCCCACTATGGCTACACCTTC
TRBD1 TRBJ1-5 TRBV7-2 . CASSPTGGAGQPQHF TGTGCCAGCAGCCCAACAGGGGGCGCCGGCCAGCCCCAGCATTTT
. TRBJ2-3 TRBV19 once CASSDPGLLAGTQYF TGTGCCAGTAGTGACCCGGGACTCCTGGCGGGTACGCAGTATTTT
. TRBJ1-3 TRBV12-3/TRBV12-4 . CASSSTGPLSF TGTGCCAGCAGTTCTACAGGGCCCCTTTCTTTT
. TRBJ1-1 TRBV28 few CASSLLGRGTEAFF TGTGCCAGCAGTTTATTGGGCAGGGGCACTGAAGCTTTCTTT
. TRBJ1-5 TRBV7-2 once CASSGVQDQPQHF TGTGCCAGCAGCGGGGTCCAAGATCAGCCCCAGCATTTT
. TRBJ2-6 TRBV14 . CASSLRPSLSSGANVLTF TGTGCCAGCAGCCTGAGACCGTCCCTCTCGTCTGGGGCCAACGTCCTGACTTTC
. TRBJ2-2 TRBV7-7 . CASSLEGHLGTGELFF TGTGCTAGCAGCTTGGAGGGCCACCTTGGCACCGGGGAGCTGTTTTTT
TRBD1 TRBJ1-2 TRBV23-1 . CASSQSCRGENYGYTF TGCGCCAGCAGTCAATCATGCAGGGGGGAAAACTATGGCTACACCTTC
. TRBJ1-1 TRBV12-3/TRBV12-4 few CASSLEADWNTEAFF TGTGCCAGCAGTTTAGAGGCAGATTGGAACACTGAGGCTTTCTTT
TRBD1 TRBJ1-2 TRBV4-3 . CASSQETLTGRGGYTF TGCGCCAGCAGCCAAGAAACTTTGACAGGGAGGGGAGGCTACACCTTC
. TRBJ2-3 TRBV3-1 . CASSQAHSTRTTQYF TGTGCCAGCAGCCAAGCCCACTCTACGAGGACTACGCAGTATTTT
TRBD1 TRBJ2-7 TRBV7-8 . CASSPSGTGSHEQYF TGTGCCAGCAGCCCTTCCGGGACAGGGAGCCACGAGCAGTACTTC
. TRBJ1-2 TRBV27 . CASSIRRLPDYGYTF TGTGCCAGCAGTATACGGCGGCTTCCCGACTATGGCTACACCTTC
TRBD1 TRBJ1-2 TRBV5-6 . CASSLAGRGNYGYTF TGTGCCAGCAGCTTGGCGGGCAGGGGGAACTATGGCTACACCTTC
. TRBJ1-2 TRBV4-1 . CASSQDMVGYGYTF TGCGCCAGCAGCCAAGATATGGTAGGATATGGCTACACCTTC
. TRBJ2-7 TRBV3-1 once CASAVGGFEQYF TGTGCCAGCGCTGTGGGAGGTTTCGAGCAGTACTTC